The rows below give T cell receptor beta chains drawn from one sample of a study of PD-1 blockade in classical Hodgkin lymphoma. Sequencing was performed with immunoSEQ multiplex PCR; in TCRdb, only in-frame clones are kept and a portion is missing. The sample carries tens of thousands of clones, 89% recorded once. The sequenced sample was peripheral blood mononuclear cells (PBMCs), obtained before the second cycle of nivolumab. The origin of the receptors is a human donor with classical Hodgkin lymphoma. Both conserved end residues are part of each CDR3. Fields, in order: clone size, D gene, J gene, V gene, CDR3 DNA, CDR3 protein. D genes are given only for firm matches. Size is omitted from some rows. Given values are once, few, many or a class for expanded clones.

abundance: once; d_gene: .; j_gene: TRBJ2-2; v_gene: TRBV6-1; CDR3nt: TGTGCCAGCAGTGACCATATGGGCAGAATTAACACCGGGGAGCTGTTTTTT; CDR3aa: CASSDHMGRINTGELFF
abundance: .; d_gene: .; j_gene: TRBJ1-2; v_gene: TRBV6-5; CDR3nt: TGTGCCAGCAGCCAGGGGCAAGGCTACACCTTC; CDR3aa: CASSQGQGYTF
abundance: .; d_gene: .; j_gene: TRBJ1-5; v_gene: TRBV27; CDR3nt: TGTGCCAGCAGTTTTGGGTCGACGCAGCCCCAGCATTTT; CDR3aa: CASSFGSTQPQHF
abundance: .; d_gene: .; j_gene: TRBJ2-7; v_gene: TRBV4-2; CDR3nt: TGTGCCAGCAGCCAAGATATGGCCCCCTACGAGCAGTACTTC; CDR3aa: CASSQDMAPYEQYF
abundance: .; d_gene: TRBD2; j_gene: TRBJ2-3; v_gene: TRBV19; CDR3nt: TGTGCCAGTAGTACTCGACTAGCGGGAGCCACAGATACGCAGTATTTT; CDR3aa: CASSTRLAGATDTQYF
abundance: .; d_gene: .; j_gene: TRBJ1-6; v_gene: TRBV5-1; CDR3nt: TGCGCCAGCAGCTTGGGGCGGGGGGATTCACCCCTCCACTTT; CDR3aa: CASSLGRGDSPLHF
abundance: .; d_gene: .; j_gene: TRBJ1-2; v_gene: TRBV6-5; CDR3nt: TGTGCCAGCAGCAAGGACCTCTATGGCTACACCTTC; CDR3aa: CASSKDLYGYTF
abundance: .; d_gene: TRBD1; j_gene: TRBJ1-2; v_gene: TRBV10-3; CDR3nt: TGTGCCATCAGTTCTCCCGGGACAGGGTTCTCTAACTATGGCTACACCTTC; CDR3aa: CAISSPGTGFSNYGYTF
abundance: .; d_gene: TRBD2; j_gene: TRBJ2-1; v_gene: TRBV10-3; CDR3nt: TGTGCCATCAGTGGAAGCGGGGGGGAATACAATGAGCAGTTCTTC; CDR3aa: CAISGSGGEYNEQFF
abundance: .; d_gene: .; j_gene: TRBJ1-1; v_gene: TRBV6-5; CDR3nt: TGTGCCAGCAGTTACGGGGAGAACACTGAAGCTTTCTTT; CDR3aa: CASSYGENTEAFF
abundance: .; d_gene: .; j_gene: TRBJ2-3; v_gene: TRBV7-9; CDR3nt: TGTGCCAGCAGCTTGAGGGGTAGCACAGATACGCAGTATTTT; CDR3aa: CASSLRGSTDTQYF
abundance: once; d_gene: TRBD2; j_gene: TRBJ2-5; v_gene: TRBV27; CDR3nt: TGTGCCAGCAGTTTTCAGCGGGAGGGGGAGACCCAGTACTTC; CDR3aa: CASSFQREGETQYF
abundance: .; d_gene: TRBD1; j_gene: TRBJ2-1; v_gene: TRBV7-9; CDR3nt: TGTGCCAGCAGCTTCCTGGACAGGTTCCTATACAATGAGCAGTTCTTC; CDR3aa: CASSFLDRFLYNEQFF
abundance: .; d_gene: .; j_gene: TRBJ1-3; v_gene: TRBV7-8; CDR3nt: TGTGCCAGCAGCCCTCAGTTGCCCGATACTGGAAACACCATATATTTT; CDR3aa: CASSPQLPDTGNTIYF
abundance: .; d_gene: TRBD1; j_gene: TRBJ2-7; v_gene: TRBV7-2; CDR3nt: TGTGCCAGCAGCGCTTCAAGGGACAGGAACGAGCAGTACTTC; CDR3aa: CASSASRDRNEQYF
abundance: few; d_gene: .; j_gene: TRBJ2-6; v_gene: TRBV19; CDR3nt: TGTGCCAGTAGCTATAAAGGGAGCTCTGGGGCCAACGTCCTGACTTTC; CDR3aa: CASSYKGSSGANVLTF
abundance: .; d_gene: TRBD1; j_gene: TRBJ1-2; v_gene: TRBV13; CDR3nt: TGTGCCAGCAGTACAGGGGGCGCGTATGGCTACACCTTC; CDR3aa: CASSTGGAYGYTF
abundance: .; d_gene: .; j_gene: TRBJ2-3; v_gene: TRBV10-3; CDR3nt: TGTGCCATCAGTGACGGACAGACAGATACGCAGTATTTT; CDR3aa: CAISDGQTDTQYF
abundance: .; d_gene: .; j_gene: TRBJ2-2; v_gene: TRBV27; CDR3nt: TGTGCCAGCAGTTTCCCGTCCGGGGAGCTGTTTTTT; CDR3aa: CASSFPSGELFF
abundance: .; d_gene: .; j_gene: TRBJ2-2; v_gene: TRBV18; CDR3nt: TGTGCCAGCTCAAGGACAGGCGGGGACGGGGAGCTGTTTTTT; CDR3aa: CASSRTGGDGELFF
abundance: .; d_gene: .; j_gene: TRBJ2-3; v_gene: TRBV6-5; CDR3nt: TGTGCCAGCAGACCCCAGGGGCGGTTGGGAGATACGCAGTATTTT; CDR3aa: CASRPQGRLGDTQYF
abundance: .; d_gene: TRBD1; j_gene: TRBJ1-1; v_gene: TRBV15; CDR3nt: TGTGCCACCAAGGCATTCGGGACAGGGGGGACTGAAGCTTTCTTT; CDR3aa: CATKAFGTGGTEAFF
abundance: .; d_gene: .; j_gene: TRBJ1-5; v_gene: TRBV19; CDR3nt: TGTGCCAGTAGCGACGACAGCAGACCCCAGCATTTT; CDR3aa: CASSDDSRPQHF
abundance: .; d_gene: TRBD1; j_gene: TRBJ2-7; v_gene: TRBV9; CDR3nt: TGTGCCAGCAGCCCCCCCGGGACAGGGGGCCCCTACGAGCAGTACTTC; CDR3aa: CASSPPGTGGPYEQYF
abundance: .; d_gene: TRBD1; j_gene: TRBJ1-6; v_gene: TRBV5-1; CDR3nt: TGCGCCAGCAGCACCGGGACAGATAATTCACCCCTCCACTTT; CDR3aa: CASSTGTDNSPLHF
abundance: once; d_gene: TRBD2; j_gene: TRBJ2-1; v_gene: TRBV5-6; CDR3nt: TGTGCCAGCAGCTTCTTGGCTAGCGGAAGCTCCTACAATGAGCAGTTCTTC; CDR3aa: CASSFLASGSSYNEQFF
abundance: .; d_gene: .; j_gene: TRBJ1-2; v_gene: TRBV28; CDR3nt: TGTGCCAGCAGTCAACAGGGTCGCTATGGCTACACCTTC; CDR3aa: CASSQQGRYGYTF
abundance: .; d_gene: .; j_gene: TRBJ2-1; v_gene: TRBV28; CDR3nt: TGTGCCAGCAGTCAGGGGCAGTACAATGAGCAGTTCTTC; CDR3aa: CASSQGQYNEQFF
abundance: once; d_gene: .; j_gene: TRBJ2-7; v_gene: TRBV5-4; CDR3nt: TGTGCCAGCAGCCCGCTATACAGGACTCGCTCCTCCTACGAGCAGTACTTC; CDR3aa: CASSPLYRTRSSYEQYF
abundance: .; d_gene: TRBD2; j_gene: TRBJ2-7; v_gene: TRBV28; CDR3nt: TGTGCCAGCAGTTTGCTGTCCGGCACCGTCAGACTAGCGGGAGCCTACGAGCAGTACTTC; CDR3aa: CASSLLSGTVRLAGAYEQYF
abundance: .; d_gene: TRBD1; j_gene: TRBJ1-1; v_gene: TRBV6-1; CDR3nt: TGTGCCAGCAGTGCGACAGGGGGGGTAGAAGCTTTCTTT; CDR3aa: CASSATGGVEAFF
abundance: .; d_gene: TRBD1; j_gene: TRBJ2-3; v_gene: TRBV6-1; CDR3nt: TGTGCCAGCAGCACCCGGGACAGGGCGGGAGATACGCAGTATTTT; CDR3aa: CASSTRDRAGDTQYF
abundance: .; d_gene: TRBD2; j_gene: TRBJ2-3; v_gene: TRBV11-2; CDR3nt: TGTGCCAGCAGGGCGGGGGTCGGGTTTTCGACAGATACGCAGTATTTT; CDR3aa: CASRAGVGFSTDTQYF
abundance: .; d_gene: .; j_gene: TRBJ1-1; v_gene: TRBV5-1; CDR3nt: TGCGCCAGCAGCTTGTACGGGAGGGGGAACACTGAAGCTTTCTTT; CDR3aa: CASSLYGRGNTEAFF
abundance: many; d_gene: TRBD2; j_gene: TRBJ2-7; v_gene: TRBV27; CDR3nt: TGTGCCAGCAGCCGACTAGCGGGTAGCTCCTACGAGCAGTACTTC; CDR3aa: CASSRLAGSSYEQYF
abundance: few; d_gene: TRBD2; j_gene: TRBJ2-3; v_gene: TRBV27; CDR3nt: TGTGCCAGCAGTCTTCAGCGGGAGGGGAGGGTAGATACGCAGTATTTT; CDR3aa: CASSLQREGRVDTQYF
abundance: .; d_gene: TRBD1; j_gene: TRBJ2-5; v_gene: TRBV28; CDR3nt: TGTGCCAGCAGTTTCCCGACAGGGCTACCGGGGACCCAGTACTTC; CDR3aa: CASSFPTGLPGTQYF
abundance: .; d_gene: TRBD2; j_gene: TRBJ2-1; v_gene: TRBV6-1; CDR3nt: TGTGCCAGCAGTGGGACTAGCGGGAGGGCCGGTTACAATGAGCAGTTCTTC; CDR3aa: CASSGTSGRAGYNEQFF
abundance: .; d_gene: .; j_gene: TRBJ1-1; v_gene: TRBV9; CDR3nt: TGTGCCAGCAGCGTAGATCGGGGCGGCCGTGAAGCTTTCTTT; CDR3aa: CASSVDRGGREAFF
abundance: .; d_gene: TRBD1; j_gene: TRBJ2-3; v_gene: TRBV18; CDR3nt: TGTGCCAGCTCATCGACAGGGGTAGATACGCAGTATTTT; CDR3aa: CASSSTGVDTQYF
abundance: .; d_gene: TRBD1; j_gene: TRBJ1-1; v_gene: TRBV29-1; CDR3nt: TGCAGCGCCGCGCAGGGGGCGGGGACTGAAGCTTTCTTT; CDR3aa: CSAAQGAGTEAFF
abundance: .; d_gene: .; j_gene: TRBJ1-5; v_gene: TRBV2; CDR3nt: TGTGCCAGCAGTGAACTCTCCCCCCTCCCCCAGCATTTT; CDR3aa: CASSELSPLPQHF
abundance: .; d_gene: TRBD1; j_gene: TRBJ2-7; v_gene: TRBV10-3; CDR3nt: TGTGCCATCACCCCCAACAGGGGCGAGCAGTACTTC; CDR3aa: CAITPNRGEQYF
abundance: .; d_gene: .; j_gene: TRBJ2-7; v_gene: TRBV7-9; CDR3nt: TGTGCCAGCAGCTCCAGACTAGGGCCGGGGCGTAACGAGCAGTACTTC; CDR3aa: CASSSRLGPGRNEQYF
abundance: .; d_gene: TRBD2; j_gene: TRBJ2-7; v_gene: TRBV10-3; CDR3nt: TGTGCCATCAATAGCGGGAGATTAGAGTCCTACGAGCAGTACTTC; CDR3aa: CAINSGRLESYEQYF
abundance: .; d_gene: .; j_gene: TRBJ2-4; v_gene: TRBV29-1; CDR3nt: TGCAGCGTTGAAGATTCCAAAAACATTCAGTACTTC; CDR3aa: CSVEDSKNIQYF
abundance: .; d_gene: .; j_gene: TRBJ1-1; v_gene: TRBV5-6; CDR3nt: TGTGCCAGCATCCCGGACTTCCGAAGCGCTGAAGCTTTCTTT; CDR3aa: CASIPDFRSAEAFF
abundance: .; d_gene: .; j_gene: TRBJ1-5; v_gene: TRBV7-3; CDR3nt: TGTGCCAGCAGCCACCCTCCAGGCCCCCAGCCCCAGCATTTT; CDR3aa: CASSHPPGPQPQHF
abundance: .; d_gene: .; j_gene: TRBJ2-5; v_gene: TRBV6-1; CDR3nt: TGTGCCAGCAGTGAGAGACACCTCCAAGAGACCCAGTACTTC; CDR3aa: CASSERHLQETQYF
abundance: .; d_gene: .; j_gene: TRBJ2-7; v_gene: TRBV19; CDR3nt: TGTGCCAGTCGGAGAAACGGGCTGTACGAGCAGTACTTC; CDR3aa: CASRRNGLYEQYF
abundance: .; d_gene: TRBD2; j_gene: TRBJ2-3; v_gene: TRBV28; CDR3nt: TGTGCCAGCAGTTCTGGGACTAGCGGCACAGATACGCAGTATTTT; CDR3aa: CASSSGTSGTDTQYF
abundance: once; d_gene: .; j_gene: TRBJ1-1; v_gene: TRBV19; CDR3nt: TGTGCCAGTAGTATTTGGGGGGATAACACTGAAGCTTTCTTT; CDR3aa: CASSIWGDNTEAFF
abundance: .; d_gene: .; j_gene: TRBJ1-4; v_gene: TRBV28; CDR3nt: TGTGCCAGCAGTGACCCGGGGCCGGCTAATGAAAAACTGTTTTTT; CDR3aa: CASSDPGPANEKLFF
abundance: .; d_gene: .; j_gene: TRBJ2-7; v_gene: TRBV7-9; CDR3nt: TGTGCCAGCAGTCCGGGGGTGGGGTACGAGCAGTACTTC; CDR3aa: CASSPGVGYEQYF
abundance: .; d_gene: .; j_gene: TRBJ2-7; v_gene: TRBV2; CDR3nt: TGTGCCAGCAGTGGATACGAGCAGTACTTC; CDR3aa: CASSGYEQYF
abundance: .; d_gene: .; j_gene: TRBJ2-3; v_gene: TRBV15; CDR3nt: TGTGCCACCAGCAGAGATGGGGGGCCCACAGATACGCAGTATTTT; CDR3aa: CATSRDGGPTDTQYF
abundance: .; d_gene: TRBD2; j_gene: TRBJ2-7; v_gene: TRBV10-2; CDR3nt: TGCGCCAGCAGTCCCGGGCAGCGGGACTACGAGCAGTACTTC; CDR3aa: CASSPGQRDYEQYF
abundance: .; d_gene: .; j_gene: TRBJ1-1; v_gene: TRBV5-6; CDR3nt: TGTGCCAGCAGCTTGGACACTGAAGCTTTCTTT; CDR3aa: CASSLDTEAFF